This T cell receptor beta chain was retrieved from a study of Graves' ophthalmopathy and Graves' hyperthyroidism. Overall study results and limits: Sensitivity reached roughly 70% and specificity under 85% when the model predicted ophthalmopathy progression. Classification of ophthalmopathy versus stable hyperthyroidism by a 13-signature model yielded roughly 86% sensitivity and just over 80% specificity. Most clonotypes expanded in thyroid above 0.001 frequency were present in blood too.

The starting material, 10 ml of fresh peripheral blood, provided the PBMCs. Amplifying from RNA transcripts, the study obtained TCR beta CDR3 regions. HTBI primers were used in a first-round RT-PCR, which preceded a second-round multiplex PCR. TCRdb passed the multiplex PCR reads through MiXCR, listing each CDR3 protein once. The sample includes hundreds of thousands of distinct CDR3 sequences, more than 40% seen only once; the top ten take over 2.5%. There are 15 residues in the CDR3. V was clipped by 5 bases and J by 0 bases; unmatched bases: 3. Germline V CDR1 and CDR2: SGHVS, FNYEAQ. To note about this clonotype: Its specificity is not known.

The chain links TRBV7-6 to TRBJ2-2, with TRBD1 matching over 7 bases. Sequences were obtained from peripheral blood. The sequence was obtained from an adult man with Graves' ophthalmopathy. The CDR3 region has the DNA TGTGCCAGCAGCGCTACAGGGGCGAACACCGGGGAGCTGTTTTTT. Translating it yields CASSATGANTGELFF.